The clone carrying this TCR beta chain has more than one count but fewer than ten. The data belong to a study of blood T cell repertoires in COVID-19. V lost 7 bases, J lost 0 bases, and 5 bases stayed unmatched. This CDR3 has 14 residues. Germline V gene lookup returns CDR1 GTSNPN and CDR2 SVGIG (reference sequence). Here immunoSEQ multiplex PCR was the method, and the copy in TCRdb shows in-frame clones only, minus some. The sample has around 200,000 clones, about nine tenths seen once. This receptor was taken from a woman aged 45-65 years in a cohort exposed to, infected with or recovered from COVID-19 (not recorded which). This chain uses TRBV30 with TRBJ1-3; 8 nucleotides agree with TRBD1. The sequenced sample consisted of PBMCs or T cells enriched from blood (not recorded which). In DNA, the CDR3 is TGTGCCTACGACAGGGGCACCTCTGGAAACACCATATATTTT. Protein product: CAYDRGTSGNTIYF.